This record looks at one T cell receptor beta chain sequence and its context. Antigen specificity is unknown. Together with a sample-barcoded 5' primer, a J-beta primer mix was included in a second PCR lasting 7 to 11 cycles. Each cDNA was tagged by a template-switch adaptor containing 12 random nucleotides. TCRdb reanalysed the 5' RACE reads using MiXCR and keeps one entry per CDR3 protein. The sample contains hundreds of thousands of distinct CDR3 sequences, approximately 50% of which appear only once. The data are from a study of blood T cells in healthy people across ages. Whole-study findings and limits: Without sorted subsets, naive and antigen-experienced compartments could not be conclusively compared.

Aged roughly 6 to 90, donors were systemically healthy Caucasians from Russia. Sequencing was done on a sample of blood. The source of this sequence is a man in his sixties in good health.

As DNA, the CDR3 is TGTGCCATCCGATGGGGTGAATTGGGCTACACCTTC. This codes for CAIRWGELGYTF. The V and J genes are TRBV6-5 and TRBJ1-2; no clear D gene. From germline, CDR1 is MNHEY and CDR2 SVGAGI. This CDR3 region has 12 residues. V was trimmed by 10 bases and J by 8 bases, leaving 17 bases between them.